These 4 T cell receptor beta chains were sequenced from one sample in a study of blood T cell repertoires in COVID-19. Profiled with immunoSEQ multiplex PCR; TCRdb holds only in-frame clones, not every one. The table lists around 140,000 clones, more than 75% of them singletons. Material: peripheral blood. All receptors derive from a human donor with acute or convalescent COVID-19. The donor label of this sample is uncertain.

V usage is TRBV21-1 and J usage is TRBJ2-5; the D call of TRBD2 is as the table states it, not checked on the DNA. TRBV21-1 is assigned pseudogene status. This CDR3 is built from 12 residues. The chain's CDR3 is CASSTRGETQYF. CDR3 in DNA: TGTGCCAGCAGCACTCGAGGGGAGACCCAGTACTTC.

The chain combines TRBV19 with TRBJ1-2; D may be TRBD1 (6 bases). This CDR3 is 14 amino acids long. Germline V gene data show CDR1 as LNHDA and CDR2 as SQIVND (reference sequence). V was trimmed by 2 bases and J by 6 bases, leaving 13 bases between them. In DNA, the CDR3 is TGTGCCAGTAGTATAACTACAGGGACCCATGGCTACACCTTC. This gives the protein CASSITTGTHGYTF.

The chain joins TRBV15 to TRBJ1-2; weak D call: TRBD1 (5 bases). Trimming pared 0 bases from V and 2 bases from J, leaving 13 bases between. This CDR3 spans 16 amino acids. The germline V gene encodes CDR1 LNHNV and CDR2 YYDKDF (reference sequence). The CDR3 nucleotides read TGTGCCACCAGCAGAGATCGAGGGGCGGGGAACTATGGCTACACCTTC. Residues: CATSRDRGAGNYGYTF.

The gene calls are TRBV5-1 and TRBJ2-7; TRBD1 aligns across 8 bases. Germline loops: CDR1 SGHRS, CDR2 YFSETQ. Trimming removed 0 bases from V and 4 bases from J; junction bases left unmatched: 6. This CDR3 comprises 15 residues. The chain's CDR3 is CASSLGGTGSYEQYF. The CDR3 DNA is TGCGCCAGCAGCTTGGGGGGGACAGGATCTTACGAGCAGTACTTC.